This T cell receptor (beta chain) is drawn from a study of T cell changes during pregnancy in multiple sclerosis (dated by TCRdb to about 2019). Some background on the complete study: The study looked at changes in the T cell repertoire across pregnancy in women with multiple sclerosis.

Turning to this clone: No cognate antigen has been identified for it. No base-level quality is on record; no much larger clone is a single base apart.

At the junction V is shortened by 6 bases and J by 7 bases, with 15 bases in between. Based on the germline V gene, the CDR1 and CDR2 sequences are MNHEY and SVGAGI. The CDR3 numbers 13 residues from cysteine through phenylalanine. CDR3 DNA is the only sequence kept; it has 39 bases, read in frame from the first base. The protocol used for the library was the immunoSEQ multiplex PCR assay. Entries here come from immuneACCESS through TCRdb and include only in-frame sequences with V and J called. Some clones fail to appear in such tables; in the studies checked, an unresolved V gene covers under half of the shortfall, and the cause of the remainder is unknown. In this sample the table shows around 130,000 clones, about 93% of which occur a single time. The ten largest clones capture under 7% of the sample.

Sequences were derived from peripheral blood, sampled before pregnancy. The receptor's source is a female donor with multiple sclerosis, enrolled in a pregnancy study. Here the chain combines TRBV6-5 and TRBJ1-2; the best D guess is TRBD1, with 6 bases matching. The CDR3 region reads CASRDIGTFGYTF. The nucleotide sequence reads as follows: TGTGCCAGCAGGGATATCGGGACATTTGGCTACACCTTC.